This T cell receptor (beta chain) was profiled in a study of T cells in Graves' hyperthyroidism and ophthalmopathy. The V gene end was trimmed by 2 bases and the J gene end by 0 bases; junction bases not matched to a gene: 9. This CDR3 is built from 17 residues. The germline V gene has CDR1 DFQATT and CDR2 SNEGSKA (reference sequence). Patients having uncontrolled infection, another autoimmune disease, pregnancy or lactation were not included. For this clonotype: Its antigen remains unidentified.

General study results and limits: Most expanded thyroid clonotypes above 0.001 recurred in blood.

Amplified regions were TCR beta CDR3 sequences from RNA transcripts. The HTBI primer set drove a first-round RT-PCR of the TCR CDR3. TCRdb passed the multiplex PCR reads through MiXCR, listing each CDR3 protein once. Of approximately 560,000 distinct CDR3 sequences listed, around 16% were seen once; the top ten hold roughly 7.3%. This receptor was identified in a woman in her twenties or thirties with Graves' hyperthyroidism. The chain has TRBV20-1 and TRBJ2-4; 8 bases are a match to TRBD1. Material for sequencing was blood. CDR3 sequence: CSARNRQGFPAKNIQYF. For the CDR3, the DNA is TGCAGTGCTAGAAACCGACAGGGGTTTCCAGCCAAAAACATTCAGTACTTC.